This TCR beta chain was sequenced in a study of blood T cell repertoires in COVID-19. The CDR3 loop spans 13 amino acids. V lost 8 bases, J lost 1 base, and 9 bases lay in between. Looked up from germline, CDR1 is SNHLY and CDR2 is FYNNEI. As processed by the authors: Nucleated cell counts were estimated from reference gene primer amplification. Method: immunoSEQ multiplex PCR; TCRdb's copy keeps in-frame clones and lacks some. The DNA was the basis for D and trimming; V, J and clone size are from that table. The table lists around 30,000 clones, around four fifths of them singletons. Material for sequencing was peripheral blood. This chain connects TRBV2 to TRBJ1-3; D might be TRBD1 (6 bases). The TCR comes from a woman aged 70 to 79 with active or convalescent COVID-19. The CDR3 coding sequence is TGTGCCAGCCTAGGGGGTTCTGGAAACACCATATATTTT. This translates into CASLGGSGNTIYF.